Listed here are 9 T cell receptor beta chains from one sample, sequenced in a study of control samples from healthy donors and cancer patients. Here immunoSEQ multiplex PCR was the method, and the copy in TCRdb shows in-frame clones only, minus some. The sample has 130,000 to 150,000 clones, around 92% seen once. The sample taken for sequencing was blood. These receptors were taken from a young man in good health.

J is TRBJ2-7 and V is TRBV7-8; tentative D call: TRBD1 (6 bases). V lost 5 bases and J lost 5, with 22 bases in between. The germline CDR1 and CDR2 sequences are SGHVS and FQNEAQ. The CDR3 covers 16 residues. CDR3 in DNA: TGTGCCAGCAGCCCGCGAAGGCCAGGGGTGAAAAACGAGCAGTACTTC. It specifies CASSPRRPGVKNEQYF.

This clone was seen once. The CDR3 nucleotides are TGCGCCAGCAGCTTGCCTAGCGGGGACACAGATACGCAGTATTTT. It yields the protein CASSLPSGDTDTQYF. This chain links TRBV5-1 with TRBJ2-3; 9 nucleotides agree with TRBD2. Germline CDR1 is SGHRS and CDR2 is YFSETQ. V shed 1 base, J shed 2 bases, and the junction held 2 bases outside the gene matches. The CDR3 totals 15 residues. Drawing the rest from reference TRBV5-1 and TRBJ2-3, the complete variable domain is KAGVTQTPRYLIKTRGQQVTLSCSPISGHRSVSWYQQTPGQGLQFLFEYFSETQRNKGNFPGRFSGRQFSNSRSEMNVSTLELGDSALYLCASSLPSGDTDTQYFGPGTRLTVL.

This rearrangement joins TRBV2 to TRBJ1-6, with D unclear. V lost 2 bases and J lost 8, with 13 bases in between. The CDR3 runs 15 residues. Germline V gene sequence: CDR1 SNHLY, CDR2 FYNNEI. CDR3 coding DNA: TGTGCCAGCAGTGAACAGACGACCGGGGATTCACCCCTCCACTTT. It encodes CASSEQTTGDSPLHF.

CDR3 region: CASSLGGASLYNSPLHF. Here the CDR3 DNA reads TGTGCCAGCAGCTTGGGGGGTGCATCCCTTTATAATTCACCCCTCCACTTT. V is TRBV5-8 and J is TRBJ1-6; D is unresolved. The germline V gene encodes CDR1 SGHTS and CDR2 YDEGEE. The CDR3 length is 17 residues. V lost 0 bases, J lost 4 bases, and 14 bases lay in between.

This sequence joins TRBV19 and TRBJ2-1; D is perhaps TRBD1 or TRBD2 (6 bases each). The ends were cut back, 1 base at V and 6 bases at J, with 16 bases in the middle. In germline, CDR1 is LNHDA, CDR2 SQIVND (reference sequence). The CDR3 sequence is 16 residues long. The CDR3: CASSIAGARGSNEQFF. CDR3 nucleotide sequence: TGTGCCAGTAGTATAGCGGGGGCCAGAGGGAGCAATGAGCAGTTCTTC.

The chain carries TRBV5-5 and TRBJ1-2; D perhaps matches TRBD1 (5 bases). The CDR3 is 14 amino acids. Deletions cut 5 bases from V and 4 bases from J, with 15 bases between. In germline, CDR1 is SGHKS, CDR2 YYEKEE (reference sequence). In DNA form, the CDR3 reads TGTGCCAGCAGTCTTCAGGGTTATCTCTATGGCTACACCTTC. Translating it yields CASSLQGYLYGYTF.

The CDR3 DNA reads TGTGCCATCAGTGAGGGACTAGCGGGGGTAGAGGAGCAGTTCTTC. This translates into CAISEGLAGVEEQFF. The chain carries TRBV10-3 and TRBJ2-1, with 13 bases fitting TRBD2. The CDR3 loop spans 15 amino acids. V dropped 2 bases and J dropped 10; count of bases not matched to a gene: 5. Per germline, CDR1 ENHRY and CDR2 SYGVKD.

CDR3 in amino acids: CASSLGGQNQPQHF. The DNA of the CDR3 is TGCGCCAGCTCCCTTGGGGGGCAAAATCAGCCCCAGCATTTT. The chain couples TRBV5-1 to TRBJ1-5; maybe TRBD1 (6 bases). The CDR3 is 14 amino acids. V dropped 7 bases and J dropped 4 bases, with 15 bases sitting between them. Germline V CDR1 and CDR2: SGHRS, YFSETQ.

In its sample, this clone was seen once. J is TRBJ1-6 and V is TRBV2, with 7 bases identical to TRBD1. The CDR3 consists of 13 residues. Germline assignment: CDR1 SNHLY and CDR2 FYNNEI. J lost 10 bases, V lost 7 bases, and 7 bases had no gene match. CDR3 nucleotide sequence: TGTGCCAGCACCCGGGACAGAGGGTCACCCCTCCACTTT. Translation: CASTRDRGSPLHF.